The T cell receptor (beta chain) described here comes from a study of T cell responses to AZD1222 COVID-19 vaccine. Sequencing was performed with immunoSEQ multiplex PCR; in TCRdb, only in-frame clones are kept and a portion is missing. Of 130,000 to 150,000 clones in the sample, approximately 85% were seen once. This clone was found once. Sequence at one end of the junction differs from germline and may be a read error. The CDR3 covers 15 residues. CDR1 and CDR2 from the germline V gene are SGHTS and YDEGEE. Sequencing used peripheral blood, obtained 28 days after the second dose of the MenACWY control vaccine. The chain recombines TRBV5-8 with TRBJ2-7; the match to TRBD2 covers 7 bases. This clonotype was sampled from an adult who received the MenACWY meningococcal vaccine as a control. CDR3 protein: CASNLGRGSSYEQYF. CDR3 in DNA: TGTGCCAGCAACTTGGGGCGGGGGAGCTCCTACGAGCAGTACTTC.